This T cell receptor beta chain was retrieved from a study of spatial heterogeneity in lung cancer. Findings of the study overall: In tumors, expanded intratumoral alpha and beta TCR counts tracked mutation counts.

MiXCR, run by TCRdb on the 5' RACE reads, gives a single entry per CDR3 protein. In the table there are 21,000 or so distinct CDR3 sequences, roughly 6.7% of which are singletons. Looked up from germline, CDR1 is SGHRS and CDR2 is YFSETQ. CDR3 length: 14 amino acids. The germline V and J ends were trimmed by 4 bases and 5 bases, with 12 bases remaining between them. As for time point: sample taken at primary tumor resection. Only a few counts were recorded for this clonotype. Antigen specificity is unknown. This chain connects TRBV5-1 to TRBJ2-2; D is undetermined. This TCR came from a male donor with early-stage non-small cell lung cancer. Sequencing was performed on lung tumor tissue, taken at surgery. The CDR3 DNA follows: TGCGCCAGCAGCCCTTCATTCGGGACCGGGGAGCTGTTTTTT. This translates into CASSPSFGTGELFF.